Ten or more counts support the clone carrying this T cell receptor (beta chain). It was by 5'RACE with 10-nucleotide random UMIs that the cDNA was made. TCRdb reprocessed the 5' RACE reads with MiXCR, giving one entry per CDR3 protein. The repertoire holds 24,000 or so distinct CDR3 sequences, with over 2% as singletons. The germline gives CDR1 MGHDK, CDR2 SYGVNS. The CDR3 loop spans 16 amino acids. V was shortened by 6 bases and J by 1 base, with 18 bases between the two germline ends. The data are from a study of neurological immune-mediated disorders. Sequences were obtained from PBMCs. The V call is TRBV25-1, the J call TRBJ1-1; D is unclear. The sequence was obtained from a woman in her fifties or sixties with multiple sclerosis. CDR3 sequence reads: CASRSRVGFRNTEAFF. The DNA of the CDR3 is TGTGCCAGCAGATCTAGGGTTGGGTTCCGGAACACTGAAGCTTTCTTT. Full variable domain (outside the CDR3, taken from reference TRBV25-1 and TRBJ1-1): EADIYQTPRYLVIGTGKKITLECSQTMGHDKMYWYQQDPGMELHLIHYSYGVNSTEKGDLSSESTVSRIRTEHFPLTLESARPSHTSQYLCASRSRVGFRNTEAFFGQGTRLTVV.